The 26 T cell receptor beta chains below come from one sample, sequenced in a study of CD8 T cells in ankylosing spondylitis. The study, taken as a whole, reports: It appeared that ankylosing spondylitis blood was characterized by a TCR beta motif of about 8 highly homologous variants.

No antigen has been identified for these receptors. Each CDR3 protein gets one entry after TCRdb re-called the 5' RACE reads with MiXCR. The sample carries 750,000 to 850,000 distinct CDR3 sequences, 12% recorded once. Sample: blood, either unsorted or a sorted T cell fraction (not recorded which). Receptors originate from a male donor with ankylosing spondylitis.

This chain connects TRBV7-8 to TRBJ2-7; D is perhaps TRBD1 or TRBD2 (5 bases each). The CDR3 length is 17 residues. V shed 3 bases and J shed 1 base, with 19 bases lying between them. Per germline, CDR1 SGHVS and CDR2 FQNEAQ. Here the CDR3 reads CASSFSTDGTGSYEQYF. DNA for the CDR3: TGTGCCAGCAGCTTTTCAACCGACGGGACGGGATCCTACGAGCAGTACTTC.

The rearrangement links TRBV24-1 to TRBJ2-1, with 10 bases matching TRBD1. The CDR3 sequence is 15 residues long. Germline lookup yields CDR1 KGHDR and CDR2 SFDVKD. V shed 5 bases and J 11 bases; nucleotides not matched to a gene: 11. The CDR3 loop reads CATSVSTGGLSQQFF. CDR3 DNA sequence: TGTGCCACCAGTGTCTCGACAGGGGGCCTCTCCCAGCAGTTCTTC.

The V and J genes are TRBV7-2 and TRBJ2-1, with D possibly matching TRBD1 (6 bases). V shed 7 bases and J shed 2 bases, with 15 bases lying between them. This CDR3 has 15 residues. The germline gives CDR1 SGHTA, CDR2 FQGNSA. The CDR3 here is CASTSYQGPYNEQFF. DNA for the CDR3: TGTGCCAGCACCTCCTACCAGGGGCCCTACAATGAGCAGTTCTTC.

This chain connects TRBV3-1 to TRBJ2-7, with 10 bases aligning to TRBD2. The V gene's germline CDR1 is LGHDT and CDR2 YNNKEL (reference sequence). V trimming: 4 bases; J trimming: 9 bases; junction bases outside the gene matches: 12. The length of the CDR3 is 15 residues. This CDR3 reads CASSPPLAGTLRQYF. Here the CDR3 DNA reads TGTGCCAGCAGCCCCCCACTAGCGGGGACTTTACGGCAGTACTTC.

The gene calls are TRBV20-1 and TRBJ2-1, with 8 bases aligning to TRBD2. The CDR3 runs to 16 residues. CDR1 and CDR2 (germline): DFQATT, SNEGSKA (reference sequence). V was pared by 0 bases and J by 4 bases, with 8 bases of the junction left unmatched. CDR3 sequence reads: CSARDVTGGRYNEQFF. The CDR3 DNA reads as TGCAGTGCTAGAGATGTAACGGGAGGGCGGTACAATGAGCAGTTCTTC.

This clonotype was counted ten times or more. J is TRBJ2-4 and V is TRBV29-1; D is unclear. Trimming left V 7 bases short and J 0 bases short, with 13 bases between. The CDR3 is 14 amino acids. Per the germline V gene, CDR1 is SQVTM and CDR2 is ANQGSEA. CDR3 in DNA: TGCAGCGCCGGATCCCGCGAAGCCAAAAACATTCAGTACTTC. It yields the protein CSAGSREAKNIQYF.

The gene calls are TRBV29-1 and TRBJ2-7; 7 nucleotides align to TRBD2. The CDR3 consists of 15 residues. The germline gives CDR1 SQVTM, CDR2 ANQGSEA. After removal of 6 bases from V and 3 bases from J, the junction contained 14 bases not matched to a gene. The CDR3 coding sequence is TGCAGCGTAACGGGCCAACTTGGGGGGGTCTACGAGCAGTACTTC. Translating it yields CSVTGQLGGVYEQYF.

The chain couples TRBV20-1 to TRBJ1-2; 9 bases match TRBD1. The V gene end was trimmed by 0 bases and the J gene end by 2 bases; junction bases not matched to a gene: 4. This CDR3 is built from 15 residues. Germline values: CDR1 DFQATT, CDR2 SNEGSKA (reference sequence). CDR3: CSARDKGTGNYGYTF. The CDR3 nucleotides are TGCAGTGCTAGAGATAAGGGGACAGGGAACTATGGCTACACCTTC.

This clonotype has a handful of counts. The V gene is TRBV20-1, the J gene TRBJ2-1, with D perhaps TRBD1 or TRBD2 (5 bases each). Trimming took off 0 bases at V and 7 bases at J, with 19 bases between the two ends. CDR3 length: 16 amino acids. CDR1 is DFQATT, CDR2 SNEGSKA, per germline (reference sequence). The CDR3 sequence: CSARDGTRGDRNEQFF. CDR3 nucleotides: TGCAGTGCTAGAGACGGGACGAGAGGGGACCGAAATGAGCAGTTCTTC.

This chain connects TRBV7-2 to TRBJ2-7; no firm D call. Deletions cut 6 bases from V and 6 bases from J, with 9 bases between. The CDR3 contains 11 residues. Germline V gene lookup returns CDR1 SGHTA and CDR2 FQGNSA. The DNA of the CDR3 is TGTGCCAGCAGGTTACTTGGCGAGCAGTACTTC. Its protein is CASRLLGEQYF. Full variable domain (missing parts from reference TRBV7-2 and TRBJ2-7): GAGVSQSPSNKVTEKGKDVELRCDPISGHTALYWYRQSLGQGLEFLIYFQGNSAPDKSGLPSDRFSAERTGGSVSTLTIQRTQQEDSAVYLCASRLLGEQYFGPGTRLTVT.

This clonotype was counted only a few times. The chain joins TRBV29-1 to TRBJ2-1, with D tentatively TRBD1 (6 bases). Germline loops: CDR1 SQVTM, CDR2 ANQGSEA. V dropped 8 bases and J dropped 0 bases, with 17 bases sitting between them. The CDR3 runs 15 residues. The CDR3 here is CSTQGRKSSYNEQFF. In nucleotides, the CDR3 is TGCAGCACCCAGGGGCGGAAGAGCTCCTACAATGAGCAGTTCTTC.

This clonotype was observed a few times. The chain uses TRBV20-1 and TRBJ1-2, with D possibly being TRBD1 (5 bases). Germline V gene sequence: CDR1 DFQATT, CDR2 SNEGSKA (reference sequence). The germline V and J ends were trimmed by 3 bases and 8 bases, with 13 bases remaining between them. The CDR3 runs 12 residues. CDR3 sequence: CSASDRSFGYTF. The CDR3 region has the DNA TGCAGTGCTAGCGACAGATCCTTCGGCTACACCTTC.

This clonotype was seen a few times. J is TRBJ2-1 and V is TRBV7-3, with no clear D. The germline gives CDR1 SGHTA, CDR2 FQGTGA. The CDR3 contains 12 residues. V lost 4 bases to trimming and J lost 9 bases, with 10 bases between them. The CDR3 is CASSSPVGEQFF. CDR3 DNA sequence: TGTGCCAGCAGCTCCCCGGTAGGTGAGCAGTTCTTC.

This clonotype was counted a few times. V gene TRBV20-1 combines with J gene TRBJ2-7; D is possibly TRBD1 or TRBD2 (5 bases each). The V and J ends lost 3 bases and 1 base respectively, with 13 bases between them. The CDR3 totals 14 residues. The germline gives CDR1 DFQATT, CDR2 SNEGSKA (reference sequence). CDR3 protein: CSASSSGTSYEQYF. The CDR3 DNA reads as TGCAGTGCTAGTTCCTCCGGGACGTCCTACGAGCAGTACTTC.

This clonotype turned up a few times. This chain connects TRBV5-1 to TRBJ1-1; the D gene is possibly TRBD1 (6 bases). Per germline, CDR1 SGHRS and CDR2 YFSETQ. There are 13 residues in the CDR3. The V end lost 2 bases, the J end lost 4 bases, and 9 bases lay between the germline ends. The CDR3 is CASSFDRITEAFF. CDR3 in DNA: TGCGCCAGCAGCTTTGACAGGATCACTGAAGCTTTCTTT.

This clonotype was found a few times. This chain connects TRBV20-1 to TRBJ2-5; 8 nucleotides agree with TRBD1. The trim removed 5 bases at V and 5 bases at J, leaving 10 bases unmatched. Germline CDR1 DFQATT, CDR2 SNEGSKA (reference sequence). The CDR3 has 14 residues. The CDR3 DNA reads TGCAGTGCTGGACAGGGCGCGCGTCGGGAGACCCAGTACTTC. Translating gives CSAGQGARRETQYF.

In this sample, this clonotype turned up a few times. J is TRBJ2-3 and V is TRBV24-1; TRBD2 agrees at 9 bases. After removal of 4 bases from V and 4 bases from J, the junction contained 5 bases not matched to a gene. Germline CDR1 reads KGHDR; CDR2 reads SFDVKD. CDR3 length: 15 amino acids. The CDR3 region has the DNA TGTGCCACCAGTGAGGGGACTAGCAAAGCAGATACGCAGTATTTT. Residues: CATSEGTSKADTQYF.

The V and J genes are TRBV6-4 and TRBJ1-2, with D unclear. This CDR3 has 14 amino acids. Trimming took off 2 bases at V and 1 base at J, with 8 bases between the two ends. Germline lookup yields CDR1 MRHNA and CDR2 SNTAGT. The CDR3 protein is CASSDTHGNYGYTF. In DNA form, the CDR3 reads TGTGCCAGCAGTGACACCCACGGTAACTATGGCTACACCTTC.

This clonotype was seen a handful of times. The V and J genes are TRBV9 and TRBJ2-3; TRBD2 matches 11 bases. The length of the CDR3 is 15 residues. CDR1 SGDLS and CDR2 YYNGEE come from the germline V gene. The ends lost 4 bases at V and 5 bases at J; junction bases unmatched: 6. CDR3 in DNA: TGTGCCAGCAGCAAACTAGCGGGAGTAATAGATACGCAGTATTTT. Translating it yields CASSKLAGVIDTQYF.

This clonotype has ten or more counts. The genes are TRBV5-1 and TRBJ1-4; the match to TRBD1 covers 7 bases. The V and J ends lost 5 bases and 2 bases, in that order; junction bases with no gene match: 9. CDR1 is SGHRS and CDR2 is YFSETQ in the germline V gene. CDR3 size: 16 residues. CDR3 nucleotides: TGCGCCAGCAGTTCAGGGGGGTCGGCGACTAATGAAAAACTGTTTTTT. It codes for CASSSGGSATNEKLFF.

This clonotype was picked up a small number of times. The V and J genes are TRBV20-1 and TRBJ2-6; TRBD1 is a possible D gene (5 bases). CDR3 length equals 14 residues. The ends were cut back, 6 bases at V and 1 base at J, with 10 bases in the middle. CDR1 and CDR2 (germline): DFQATT, SNEGSKA (reference sequence). CDR3 DNA: TGCAGTGCAAACGACAGATCTGGGGCCAACGTCCTGACTTTC. It is translated as CSANDRSGANVLTF.

This clonotype was counted once. J is TRBJ1-1 and V is TRBV18; TRBD1 matches at 7 bases. CDR1 and CDR2 (germline): KGHSH, LQKENI. The CDR3 has 13 amino acids. V gave up 10 bases and J gave up 1 base; unmatched junction bases: 6. CDR3 amino acids: CATAGTANTEAFF. CDR3 in DNA: TGTGCCACCGCCGGGACAGCGAACACTGAAGCTTTCTTT.

The table lists this clonotype with many counts. The chain employs TRBV4-2 and TRBJ2-7; 8 bases map to TRBD1. CDR1 is LGHNA and CDR2 is YNFKEQ in the germline V gene. V was pared by 1 base and J by 5 bases, with 7 bases of the junction left unmatched. CDR3 size: 15 residues. CDR3 sequence: CASSQVAGGPHEQYF. In DNA, the CDR3 is TGTGCCAGCAGCCAAGTTGCAGGGGGCCCTCACGAGCAGTACTTC.

This clonotype was seen a few times. The chain joins TRBV20-1 to TRBJ2-2; D gene unclear. V was trimmed by 4 bases and J by 1 base, leaving 4 bases between them. Looked up from germline, CDR1 is DFQATT and CDR2 is SNEGSKA (reference sequence). The CDR3 length is 12 residues. CDR3 sequence (DNA): TGCAGTGCTACGGGGAACACCGGGGAGCTGTTTTTT. Translated: CSATGNTGELFF.

In its sample, this clonotype was seen many times. The rearrangement joins TRBV5-1 to TRBJ2-3; 12 nucleotides line up with TRBD1. Trimming took 4 bases from V and 4 from J; bases not matched to a gene: 4. Germline V gene lookup returns CDR1 SGHRS and CDR2 YFSETQ. CDR3 length equals 15 residues. The CDR3 DNA follows: TGCGCCAGCAGCACGGGACAGGGGGCCGCAGATACGCAGTATTTT. Its protein product is CASSTGQGAADTQYF.

This clonotype has just a few counts. V gene TRBV20-1 combines with J gene TRBJ2-1; D remains ambiguous. CDR1 is DFQATT and CDR2 is SNEGSKA in the germline V gene (reference sequence). The V end lost 6 bases, the J end lost 6 bases, and 12 bases lay between the germline ends. This CDR3 spans 12 amino acids. In DNA form, the CDR3 reads TGCAGTGCGACAAAGGTCCTCAATGAGCAGTTCTTC. Residues: CSATKVLNEQFF.